This TCR beta chain appears in the sequencing data of a study of blood T cell repertoires in COVID-19. Germline lookup yields CDR1 SGDLS and CDR2 YYNGEE. The V and J ends lost 0 bases and 7 bases respectively, with 7 bases between them. The CDR3 totals 12 residues. Clones were sequenced by immunoSEQ multiplex PCR, and TCRdb holds only the in-frame ones, with some missing. This sample has 380,000 or so clones; approximately 89% occur once, and the top ten carry 1% to 1.5%. The sequencing sample was made of PBMCs or T cells enriched from blood (not recorded which). The chain has TRBV9 and TRBJ1-2; D is unclear. This clonotype was obtained from a young man who had recovered from COVID-19. The CDR3 sequence is CASSVDVGGYTF. The CDR3 DNA reads as TGTGCCAGCAGCGTAGACGTCGGTGGCTACACCTTC. Using reference TRBV9 and TRBJ1-2 for the parts outside the CDR3, the full variable domain is DSGVTQTPKHLITATGQRVTLRCSPRSGDLSVYWYQQSLDQGLQFLIQYYNGEERAKGNILERFSAQQFPDLHSELNLSSLELGDSALYFCASSVDVGGYTFGSGTRLTVV.